The rows below give T cell receptor beta chains drawn from one sample of a study of response to subunit inactivated influenza vaccine. Each CDR3 protein gets one entry after TCRdb re-called the RT-PCR reads with MiXCR. The sample lists a few hundred thousand distinct CDR3 sequences; around a fifth were seen once. Sequencing was performed on PBMCs from blood, taken around 22 months after vaccination. Source of these receptors: a man aged 45 to 70 who received an inactivated influenza vaccine. Both conserved end residues are trimmed from each CDR3. D genes are given only for firm matches. The listing skips clone size in some rows; elsewhere it reads once, few, many or a size class.

V gene	clone size	J gene	D gene	CDR3 protein
TRBV12-3/TRBV12-4	few	TRBJ2-2	-	ASTSGGWELF
TRBV7-3	-	TRBJ1-1	-	ASSPRGTLNTEAF
TRBV6-1	-	TRBJ2-3	-	ASSKQGTDTQY
TRBV28	-	TRBJ2-5	-	ASSSPRVVRETQY
TRBV5-5	-	TRBJ2-5	-	ASSLGAVGETQY
TRBV19	-	TRBJ1-5	TRBD1	ASSIGTGNQPQH
TRBV10-3	-	TRBJ1-2	-	AISESRGGNYGYT
TRBV20-1	many	TRBJ1-4	-	SALNEKLF
TRBV19	once	TRBJ2-7	-	ASSITGRTPEQY
TRBV7-3	many	TRBJ1-1	-	ASRVGQGDTEAF
TRBV30	-	TRBJ2-7	TRBD1	AWSVLQGGYEQY
TRBV7-2	few	TRBJ2-3	TRBD1	ASSRWTGRLTDTQY
TRBV4-3	-	TRBJ2-2	-	ASSPTGGGELF
TRBV2	-	TRBJ2-3	TRBD2	ASRLAEPGDTQY
TRBV29-1	few	TRBJ2-7	-	SVREYEQY
TRBV7-2	-	TRBJ1-5	-	ASSLAPDYQPQH
TRBV6-5	few	TRBJ2-7	-	ASSYSGGRAYEQY
TRBV27	many	TRBJ1-5	-	ASSLTKNQPQH
TRBV12-3/TRBV12-4	-	TRBJ1-6	-	ASSSRNRNSPLH
TRBV5-1	-	TRBJ2-1	TRBD2	ASSPLSGGAYNEQF
TRBV7-9	-	TRBJ2-1	TRBD2	ASSFPPGGSYNEQF
TRBV5-1	few	TRBJ1-2	-	ASSPDGEGYGYT
TRBV12-3/TRBV12-4	few	TRBJ2-5	-	ASSLWGETQY
TRBV20-1	many	TRBJ1-1	-	SARGRVNTEAF
TRBV12-3/TRBV12-4	-	TRBJ2-3	-	ASSSGLILDTQY
TRBV27	once	TRBJ2-2	-	ASTRAGRNTGELF
TRBV15	-	TRBJ2-1	-	ATSRGGSGYNEQF
TRBV20-1	-	TRBJ2-1	TRBD2	SARDTRLAGDFNEQF
TRBV27	-	TRBJ2-2	TRBD2	ASSVAGWFANTGELF
TRBV5-1	-	TRBJ2-1	-	ASSLLPVDSYNEQF
TRBV25-1	-	TRBJ2-1	TRBD1	ASSEYGNRGQF
TRBV7-9	once	TRBJ2-5	TRBD1	ASSLGTGGRETQY
TRBV7-9	few	TRBJ1-2	-	ASSPPGGSNNYGYT
TRBV7-8	few	TRBJ2-3	TRBD2	ASSLGWTRHTDTQY
TRBV20-1	-	TRBJ1-2	-	SARLGQTYGYT
TRBV5-1	few	TRBJ2-2	TRBD1	ASSLRGRGGTGELF